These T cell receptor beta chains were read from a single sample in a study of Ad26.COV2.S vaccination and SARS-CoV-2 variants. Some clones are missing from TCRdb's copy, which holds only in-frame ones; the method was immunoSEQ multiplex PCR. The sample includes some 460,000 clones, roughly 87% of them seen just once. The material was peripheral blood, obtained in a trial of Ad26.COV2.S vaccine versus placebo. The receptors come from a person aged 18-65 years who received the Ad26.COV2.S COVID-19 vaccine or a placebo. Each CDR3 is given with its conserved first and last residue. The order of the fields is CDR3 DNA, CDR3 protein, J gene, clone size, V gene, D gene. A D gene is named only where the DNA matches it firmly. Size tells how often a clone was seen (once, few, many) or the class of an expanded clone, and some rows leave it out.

CDR3 DNA: TGTGCCAGCAGCTCGCATTCCGGGACTAGCGCCACCAATGAGCAGTTCTTC; CDR3 protein: CASSSHSGTSATNEQFF; J gene: TRBJ2-1; clone size: .; V gene: TRBV7-2; D gene: TRBD2
CDR3 DNA: TGTGCCAGCAGTAGGGATACGATCCAGCATGGCTACACCTTC; CDR3 protein: CASSRDTIQHGYTF; J gene: TRBJ1-2; clone size: once; V gene: TRBV28; D gene: .
CDR3 DNA: TGTGCCAGCAGTTACTCGGCTTCCGAGAATCCCACAGATACGCAGTATTTT; CDR3 protein: CASSYSASENPTDTQYF; J gene: TRBJ2-3; clone size: once; V gene: TRBV6-2/TRBV6-3; D gene: .
CDR3 DNA: TGTGCCACCAGTGATTTGGGGGGGGACAGTCGGCCGGGAACGTATGGCTACACCTTC; CDR3 protein: CATSDLGGDSRPGTYGYTF; J gene: TRBJ1-2; clone size: .; V gene: TRBV24-1; D gene: TRBD1
CDR3 DNA: TGTGCCAGCAGCCAAGATCGGAGGGAATTCGTAGCTTTCTTT; CDR3 protein: CASSQDRREFVAFF; J gene: TRBJ1-1; clone size: .; V gene: TRBV4-2; D gene: .
CDR3 DNA: TGTGCCAGTAGATCAGGGCTGAACACTGAAGCTTTCTTT; CDR3 protein: CASRSGLNTEAFF; J gene: TRBJ1-1; clone size: .; V gene: TRBV19; D gene: .
CDR3 DNA: TGTGCCTGGGGGACGCGGGACAGGCGCTATGGCTACACCTTC; CDR3 protein: CAWGTRDRRYGYTF; J gene: TRBJ1-2; clone size: once; V gene: TRBV30; D gene: TRBD1
CDR3 DNA: TGTGCCAGTAGCCCCTGGACAGGGGGCGGTCGGCTCAATGAGCAGTTCTTC; CDR3 protein: CASSPWTGGGRLNEQFF; J gene: TRBJ2-1; clone size: .; V gene: TRBV19; D gene: TRBD1
CDR3 DNA: TGTGCCAGCACCCGGGGCACCTCCTACGAGCAGTACTTC; CDR3 protein: CASTRGTSYEQYF; J gene: TRBJ2-7; clone size: once; V gene: TRBV28; D gene: .
CDR3 DNA: TGTGCCAGCAGACAGCAGGGGAGTCTATACGAGCAGTACTTC; CDR3 protein: CASRQQGSLYEQYF; J gene: TRBJ2-7; clone size: once; V gene: TRBV27; D gene: .
CDR3 DNA: TGTGCCAGCAGGACGGTGGGAGGGTACGAGCAGTACTTC; CDR3 protein: CASRTVGGYEQYF; J gene: TRBJ2-7; clone size: .; V gene: TRBV12-3/TRBV12-4; D gene: TRBD2
CDR3 DNA: TGCGCCAGCAGCCCCACCGGTGGCTCCTACAATGAGCAGTTCTTC; CDR3 protein: CASSPTGGSYNEQFF; J gene: TRBJ2-1; clone size: .; V gene: TRBV5-1; D gene: .
CDR3 DNA: TGTGCCAGCCAATTAACAGCTTCGGCGTACGAGCAGTACTTC; CDR3 protein: CASQLTASAYEQYF; J gene: TRBJ2-7; clone size: .; V gene: TRBV6-5; D gene: .
CDR3 DNA: TGTGCCTTTTCCCGGGGCACAAGTGGGCCCCAGCATTTT; CDR3 protein: CAFSRGTSGPQHF; J gene: TRBJ1-5; clone size: once; V gene: TRBV30; D gene: .
CDR3 DNA: TGTGCCAGTACCGATCCGGCTAGCGGGTACACCGGGGAGCTGTTTTTT; CDR3 protein: CASTDPASGYTGELFF; J gene: TRBJ2-2; clone size: .; V gene: TRBV19; D gene: TRBD2
CDR3 DNA: TGTGCCAGCAGCCCTAGTACCGGCACAGATACGCAGTATTTT; CDR3 protein: CASSPSTGTDTQYF; J gene: TRBJ2-3; clone size: .; V gene: TRBV3-1/TRBV3-2; D gene: .
CDR3 DNA: TGTGCCAGCAGTTACGCCAGGGAAGACTATGGCTACACCTTC; CDR3 protein: CASSYAREDYGYTF; J gene: TRBJ1-2; clone size: few; V gene: TRBV6-2/TRBV6-3; D gene: .
CDR3 DNA: TGTGCCAGCAGCTTGCAGGGCTCTTCATATGGCTACACCTTC; CDR3 protein: CASSLQGSSYGYTF; J gene: TRBJ1-2; clone size: once; V gene: TRBV5-4; D gene: .
CDR3 DNA: TGTGCCATCTCAAGCGGGGGGGCATCTAGCACAGATACGCAGTATTTT; CDR3 protein: CAISSGGASSTDTQYF; J gene: TRBJ2-3; clone size: .; V gene: TRBV10-3; D gene: TRBD2
CDR3 DNA: TGTGCCAGCAGTGAAAACGGTGGGATTAGGACCCAGCATTTT; CDR3 protein: CASSENGGIRTQHF; J gene: TRBJ1-5; clone size: .; V gene: TRBV6-1; D gene: .
CDR3 DNA: TGTGCCAGCAGCCAAGGCGAGGGGCACGAGCAGTACTTC; CDR3 protein: CASSQGEGHEQYF; J gene: TRBJ2-7; clone size: .; V gene: TRBV14; D gene: .
CDR3 DNA: TGTGCCAGCTCACCACGGACTGGGGAGGACTATGGCTACACCTTC; CDR3 protein: CASSPRTGEDYGYTF; J gene: TRBJ1-2; clone size: .; V gene: TRBV18; D gene: .
CDR3 DNA: TGTGCCAGCAGCCAAGCAGTTATAGATGAAAAACTGTTTTTT; CDR3 protein: CASSQAVIDEKLFF; J gene: TRBJ1-4; clone size: .; V gene: TRBV3-1/TRBV3-2; D gene: .
CDR3 DNA: TGTGCCAGCAGTGCTGGTGAGGGGACCCAGTACTTC; CDR3 protein: CASSAGEGTQYF; J gene: TRBJ2-5; clone size: .; V gene: TRBV2; D gene: .
CDR3 DNA: TGTGCCAGCAGCCGACTTAACACTGAAGCTTTCTTT; CDR3 protein: CASSRLNTEAFF; J gene: TRBJ1-1; clone size: .; V gene: TRBV4-2; D gene: .
CDR3 DNA: TGTGCCAGTAGTGTACAGGGGGACTATGGCTACACCTTC; CDR3 protein: CASSVQGDYGYTF; J gene: TRBJ1-2; clone size: few; V gene: TRBV19; D gene: TRBD1
CDR3 DNA: TGTGCCAGCAGCAACACAGGGTCCTCTGGGGCCAACGTCCTGACTTTC; CDR3 protein: CASSNTGSSGANVLTF; J gene: TRBJ2-6; clone size: .; V gene: TRBV7-2; D gene: .
CDR3 DNA: TGCAGCGTTGTCGGTTCGGGGGACGAGCAGTACTTC; CDR3 protein: CSVVGSGDEQYF; J gene: TRBJ2-7; clone size: .; V gene: TRBV29-1; D gene: .
CDR3 DNA: TGTGCCAGCAGCCCAATCAGCCTCGGGGGTGATGGCTACACCTTC; CDR3 protein: CASSPISLGGDGYTF; J gene: TRBJ1-2; clone size: .; V gene: TRBV3-1/TRBV3-2; D gene: .
CDR3 DNA: TGTGCCAGCAGGACAGGAAGTAACTATGGCTACACCTTC; CDR3 protein: CASRTGSNYGYTF; J gene: TRBJ1-2; clone size: .; V gene: TRBV28; D gene: .
CDR3 DNA: TGTGCCAGCAGCCGACTACAGGGGTTCACTGAAGCTTTCTTT; CDR3 protein: CASSRLQGFTEAFF; J gene: TRBJ1-1; clone size: .; V gene: TRBV6-6; D gene: TRBD1
CDR3 DNA: TGTGCCGCTGGGGGCGGCTATGGCTACACCTTC; CDR3 protein: CAAGGGYGYTF; J gene: TRBJ1-2; clone size: .; V gene: TRBV6-5; D gene: .
CDR3 DNA: TGTGCCAGCAGCCGCGGACGGGAAACTCTTACCACCTACGAGCAGTACTTC; CDR3 protein: CASSRGRETLTTYEQYF; J gene: TRBJ2-7; clone size: .; V gene: TRBV3-1/TRBV3-2; D gene: .
CDR3 DNA: TGTGCCAGCACCCGCAACACTGAAGCTTTCTTT; CDR3 protein: CASTRNTEAFF; J gene: TRBJ1-1; clone size: .; V gene: TRBV7-9; D gene: .
CDR3 DNA: TGTGCCAGCAGCCGTCAAGATCCACAAGACGAGCAGTACTTC; CDR3 protein: CASSRQDPQDEQYF; J gene: TRBJ2-7; clone size: many; V gene: TRBV6-2/TRBV6-3; D gene: .
CDR3 DNA: TGTGCCAGCAGCCCTACAGGGGTAGGGGAGCTGTTTTTT; CDR3 protein: CASSPTGVGELFF; J gene: TRBJ2-2; clone size: .; V gene: TRBV9; D gene: TRBD1
CDR3 DNA: TGTGCCAGCAGCGCAACCGGTGAGACAGGGGCTGGCTACACCTTC; CDR3 protein: CASSATGETGAGYTF; J gene: TRBJ1-2; clone size: .; V gene: TRBV9; D gene: TRBD1
CDR3 DNA: TGCGCCAGCAGCCAAGATCGAGGGGAAATTTATGGCTACACCTTC; CDR3 protein: CASSQDRGEIYGYTF; J gene: TRBJ1-2; clone size: once; V gene: TRBV4-3; D gene: .
CDR3 DNA: TGTGCCAGCAGCCAAGTTAGGGCAGGGGGCGAGCAGTACTTC; CDR3 protein: CASSQVRAGGEQYF; J gene: TRBJ2-7; clone size: .; V gene: TRBV14; D gene: TRBD1
CDR3 DNA: TGTGCCAGCAGCCCAGTTCGGGGGGTTCAGCCCCAGCATTTT; CDR3 protein: CASSPVRGVQPQHF; J gene: TRBJ1-5; clone size: .; V gene: TRBV7-2; D gene: .
CDR3 DNA: TGTGCCTCCATTTGGGATCTTGCCACCGGGGAGCTGTTTTTT; CDR3 protein: CASIWDLATGELFF; J gene: TRBJ2-2; clone size: .; V gene: TRBV10-3; D gene: .
CDR3 DNA: TGTGCCAGCAGCTTAGTTGGTCGGGGTGGCACTGAAGCTTTCTTT; CDR3 protein: CASSLVGRGGTEAFF; J gene: TRBJ1-1; clone size: .; V gene: TRBV7-9; D gene: .
CDR3 DNA: TGTGCCAGCAGCCAAGGACAGGGATCCTCCTACGAGCAGTACTTC; CDR3 protein: CASSQGQGSSYEQYF; J gene: TRBJ2-7; clone size: .; V gene: TRBV4-2; D gene: TRBD1
CDR3 DNA: TGCGCCAGCAGCCAAGTCGGGGGTAAAGCCCCATTACATGAGCAGTTCTTC; CDR3 protein: CASSQVGGKAPLHEQFF; J gene: TRBJ2-1; clone size: .; V gene: TRBV4-1; D gene: .
CDR3 DNA: TGTGCCAGCAGCCATGACAGGGGTGGCAATCAGCCCCAGCATTTT; CDR3 protein: CASSHDRGGNQPQHF; J gene: TRBJ1-5; clone size: .; V gene: TRBV7-9; D gene: TRBD1
CDR3 DNA: TGTGCCAGCAGCTTAGCTTCCTACAATGAGCAGTTCTTC; CDR3 protein: CASSLASYNEQFF; J gene: TRBJ2-1; clone size: .; V gene: TRBV11-2; D gene: .
CDR3 DNA: TGTGCCAGCAGTGAGGGACTAGCGGGAAAAAACATTCAGTACTTC; CDR3 protein: CASSEGLAGKNIQYF; J gene: TRBJ2-4; clone size: .; V gene: TRBV2; D gene: TRBD2
CDR3 DNA: TGTGCCAGCAGTTTGTTTGGTCAGCCCCAGCATTTT; CDR3 protein: CASSLFGQPQHF; J gene: TRBJ1-5; clone size: .; V gene: TRBV27; D gene: .
CDR3 DNA: TGTGCCAGCAGCCCCCGTATCGAGGGTGGCTACACCTTC; CDR3 protein: CASSPRIEGGYTF; J gene: TRBJ1-2; clone size: .; V gene: TRBV6-2/TRBV6-3; D gene: .
CDR3 DNA: TGTGCCAGCAGCCCCGCGGGAAGGTACCAAGAGACCCAGTACTTC; CDR3 protein: CASSPAGRYQETQYF; J gene: TRBJ2-5; clone size: .; V gene: TRBV13; D gene: .
CDR3 DNA: TGTGCCTGGAGTGCCCGGACAGGTTCTAACTATGGCTACACCTTC; CDR3 protein: CAWSARTGSNYGYTF; J gene: TRBJ1-2; clone size: .; V gene: TRBV30; D gene: TRBD1
CDR3 DNA: TGCAGTGCTAGAGAAAACACTGAAGCTTTCTTT; CDR3 protein: CSARENTEAFF; J gene: TRBJ1-1; clone size: .; V gene: TRBV20-1; D gene: .
CDR3 DNA: TGTGCCAGCAGTTACTCTGTCAGTCAGCCCCAGCATTTT; CDR3 protein: CASSYSVSQPQHF; J gene: TRBJ1-5; clone size: .; V gene: TRBV6-5; D gene: .